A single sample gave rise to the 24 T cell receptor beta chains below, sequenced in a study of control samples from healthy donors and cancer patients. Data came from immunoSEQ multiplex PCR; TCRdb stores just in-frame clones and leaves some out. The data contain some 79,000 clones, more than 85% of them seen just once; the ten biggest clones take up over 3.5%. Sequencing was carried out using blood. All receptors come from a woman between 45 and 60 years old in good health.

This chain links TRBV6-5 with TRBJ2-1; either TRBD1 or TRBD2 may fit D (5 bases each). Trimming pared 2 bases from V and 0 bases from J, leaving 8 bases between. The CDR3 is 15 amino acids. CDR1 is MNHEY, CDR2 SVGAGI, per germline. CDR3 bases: TGTGCCAGCAGTTACGGGGCGGGCTCCTACAATGAGCAGTTCTTC. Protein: CASSYGAGSYNEQFF.

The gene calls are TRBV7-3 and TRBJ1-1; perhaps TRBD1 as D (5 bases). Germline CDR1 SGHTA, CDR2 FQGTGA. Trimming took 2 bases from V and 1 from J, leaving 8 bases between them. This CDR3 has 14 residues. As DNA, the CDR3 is TGTGCCAGCAGCTTAGGAACAGGGAACACTGAAGCTTTCTTT. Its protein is CASSLGTGNTEAFF.

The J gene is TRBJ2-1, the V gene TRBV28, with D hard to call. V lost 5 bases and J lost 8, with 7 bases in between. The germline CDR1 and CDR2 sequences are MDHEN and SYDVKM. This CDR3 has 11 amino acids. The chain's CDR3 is CASSTRDEQFF. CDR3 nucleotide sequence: TGTGCCAGCAGTACGCGCGATGAGCAGTTCTTC.

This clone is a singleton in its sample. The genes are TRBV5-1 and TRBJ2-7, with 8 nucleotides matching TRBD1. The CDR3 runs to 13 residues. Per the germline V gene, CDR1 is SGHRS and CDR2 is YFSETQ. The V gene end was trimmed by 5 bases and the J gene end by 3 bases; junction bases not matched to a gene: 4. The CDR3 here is CASSNGQGYEQYF. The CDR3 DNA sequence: TGCGCCAGCAGTAACGGACAGGGCTACGAGCAGTACTTC.

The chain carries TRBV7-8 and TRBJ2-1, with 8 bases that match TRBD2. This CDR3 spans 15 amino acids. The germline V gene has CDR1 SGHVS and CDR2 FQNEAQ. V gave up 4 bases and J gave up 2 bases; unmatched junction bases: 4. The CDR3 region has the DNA TGTGCCAGCAGCTCCGGACTAGCTCCCTACAATGAGCAGTTCTTC. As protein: CASSSGLAPYNEQFF.

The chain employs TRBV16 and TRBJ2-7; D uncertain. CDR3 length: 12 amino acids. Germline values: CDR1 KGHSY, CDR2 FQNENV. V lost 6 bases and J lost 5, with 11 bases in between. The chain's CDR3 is CASSPLSNEQYF. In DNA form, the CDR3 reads TGTGCCAGCAGTCCCCTTTCGAACGAGCAGTACTTC.

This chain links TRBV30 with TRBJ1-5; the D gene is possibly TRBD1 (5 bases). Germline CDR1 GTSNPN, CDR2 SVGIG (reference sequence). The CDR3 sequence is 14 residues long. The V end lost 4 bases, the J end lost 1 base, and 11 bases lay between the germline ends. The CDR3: CAWNSWGSNQPQHF. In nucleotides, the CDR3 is TGTGCCTGGAATTCTTGGGGGAGCAATCAGCCCCAGCATTTT. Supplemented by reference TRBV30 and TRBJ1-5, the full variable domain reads SQTIHQWPATLVQPVGSPLSLECTVEGTSNPNLYWYRQAAGRGLQLLFYSVGIGQISSEVPQNLSASRPQDRQFILSSKKLLLSDSGFYLCAWNSWGSNQPQHFGDGTRLSIL.

The CDR3 DNA sequence: TGCAGCGTTGGGAGGGATACGCAGTATTTT. Amino acids: CSVGRDTQYF. This rearrangement joins TRBV29-1 to TRBJ2-3, with D maybe TRBD2 (5 bases). Germline V CDR1 and CDR2: SQVTM, ANQGSEA. The CDR3 extends over 10 amino acids. Trimming shortened V by 4 bases and J by 6 bases, and 5 bases separated the two germline ends.

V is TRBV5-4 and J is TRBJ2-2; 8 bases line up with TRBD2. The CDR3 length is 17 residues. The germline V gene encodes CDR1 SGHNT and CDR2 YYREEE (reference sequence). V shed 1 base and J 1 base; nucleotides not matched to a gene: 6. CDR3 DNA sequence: TGTGCCAGCAGCTTGAGTAATAGCGGGGAGAACACCGGGGAGCTGTTTTTT. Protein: CASSLSNSGENTGELFF.

CDR3 in amino acids: CASSSPYRAADTEAFF. The CDR3 region has the DNA TGCGCCAGCAGCTCTCCCTACAGGGCGGCGGACACTGAAGCTTTCTTT. The chain uses TRBV5-1 and TRBJ1-1, with D tentatively TRBD1 (6 bases). Trimming cost V 3 bases and J 3 bases, with 18 bases left between them. This CDR3 has 16 residues. In germline, CDR1 is SGHRS, CDR2 YFSETQ.

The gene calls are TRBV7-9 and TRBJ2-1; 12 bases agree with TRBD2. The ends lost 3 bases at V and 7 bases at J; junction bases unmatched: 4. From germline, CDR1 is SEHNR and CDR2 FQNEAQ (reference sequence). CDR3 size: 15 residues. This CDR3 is CASSLTSGRRNEQFF. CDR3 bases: TGTGCCAGCAGCTTGACTAGCGGGAGACGTAATGAGCAGTTCTTC.

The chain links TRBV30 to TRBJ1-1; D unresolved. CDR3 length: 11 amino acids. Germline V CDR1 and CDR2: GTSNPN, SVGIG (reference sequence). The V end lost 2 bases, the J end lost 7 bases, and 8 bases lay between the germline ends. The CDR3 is CAWSFQHEAFF. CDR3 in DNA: TGTGCCTGGAGTTTTCAGCATGAAGCTTTCTTT.

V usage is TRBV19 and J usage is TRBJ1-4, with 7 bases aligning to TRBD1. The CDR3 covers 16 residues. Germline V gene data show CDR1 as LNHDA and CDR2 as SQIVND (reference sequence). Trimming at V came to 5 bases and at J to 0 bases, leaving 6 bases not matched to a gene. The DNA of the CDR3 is TGTGCCAGTAGTTCACAGGGGAGTCCAACTAATGAAAAACTGTTTTTT. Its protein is CASSSQGSPTNEKLFF.

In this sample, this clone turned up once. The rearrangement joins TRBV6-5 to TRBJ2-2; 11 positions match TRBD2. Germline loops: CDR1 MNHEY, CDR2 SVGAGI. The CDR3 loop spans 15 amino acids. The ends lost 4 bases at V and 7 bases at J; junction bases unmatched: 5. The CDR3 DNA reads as TGTGCCAGCAGTTTTGTAGCGGGAGGGAACGGGGAGCTGTTTTTT. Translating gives CASSFVAGGNGELFF.

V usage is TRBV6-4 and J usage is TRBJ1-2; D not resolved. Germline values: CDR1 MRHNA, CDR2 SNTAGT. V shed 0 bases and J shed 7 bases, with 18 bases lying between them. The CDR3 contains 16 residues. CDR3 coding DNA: TGTGCCAGCAGTGACTCGACGGGAAGTGCGGCAAGTGGCTACACCTTC. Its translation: CASSDSTGSAASGYTF.

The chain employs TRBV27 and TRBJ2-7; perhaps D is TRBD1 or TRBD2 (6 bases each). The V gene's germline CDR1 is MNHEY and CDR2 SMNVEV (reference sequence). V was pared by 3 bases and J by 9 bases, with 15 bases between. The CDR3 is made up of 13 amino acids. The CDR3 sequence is CASSFPGAVGQYF. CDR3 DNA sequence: TGTGCCAGCAGTTTCCCGGGGGCGGTTGGGCAGTACTTC.

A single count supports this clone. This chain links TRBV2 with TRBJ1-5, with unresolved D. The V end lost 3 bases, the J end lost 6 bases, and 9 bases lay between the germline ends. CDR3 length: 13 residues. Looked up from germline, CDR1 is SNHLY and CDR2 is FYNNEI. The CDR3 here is CASSDSSGQPQHF. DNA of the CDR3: TGTGCCAGCAGTGACTCGTCGGGTCAGCCCCAGCATTTT. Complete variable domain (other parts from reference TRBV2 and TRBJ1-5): EPEVTQTPSHQVTQMGQEVILRCVPISNHLYFYWYRQILGQKVEFLVSFYNNEISEKSEIFDDQFSVERPDGSNFTLKIRSTKLEDSAMYFCASSDSSGQPQHFGDGTRLSIL.

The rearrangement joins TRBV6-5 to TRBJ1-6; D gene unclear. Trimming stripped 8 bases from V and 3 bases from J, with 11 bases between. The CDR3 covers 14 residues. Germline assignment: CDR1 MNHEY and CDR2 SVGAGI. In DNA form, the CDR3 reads TGTGCCAGCGGAAGCGGGTTCTATAATTCACCCCTCCACTTT. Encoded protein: CASGSGFYNSPLHF.

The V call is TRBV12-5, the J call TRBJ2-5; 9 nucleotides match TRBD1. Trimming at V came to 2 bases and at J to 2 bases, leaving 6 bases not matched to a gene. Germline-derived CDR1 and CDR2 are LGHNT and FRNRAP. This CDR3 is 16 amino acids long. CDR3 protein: CASGLPKQGAQETQYF. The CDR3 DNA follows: TGTGCTAGTGGTTTGCCCAAACAGGGGGCGCAAGAGACCCAGTACTTC.

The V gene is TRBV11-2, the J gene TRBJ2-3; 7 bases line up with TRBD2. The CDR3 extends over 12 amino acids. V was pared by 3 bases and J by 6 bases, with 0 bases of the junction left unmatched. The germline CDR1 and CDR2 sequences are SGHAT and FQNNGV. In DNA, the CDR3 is TGTGCCAGCAGCTTGGGGGGGGATACGCAGTATTTT. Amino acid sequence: CASSLGGDTQYF.

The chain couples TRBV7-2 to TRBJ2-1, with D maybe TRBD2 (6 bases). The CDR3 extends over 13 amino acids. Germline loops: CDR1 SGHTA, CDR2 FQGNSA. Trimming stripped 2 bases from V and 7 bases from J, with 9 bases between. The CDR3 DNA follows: TGTGCCAGCAGCTTACTAGCGCAAAATGAGCAGTTCTTC. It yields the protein CASSLLAQNEQFF.

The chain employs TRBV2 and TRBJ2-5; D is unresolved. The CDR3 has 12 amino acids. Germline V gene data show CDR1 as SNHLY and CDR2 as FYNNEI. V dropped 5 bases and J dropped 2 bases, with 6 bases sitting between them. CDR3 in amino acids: CASSQAQETQYF. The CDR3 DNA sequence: TGTGCCAGCAGTCAGGCTCAAGAGACCCAGTACTTC.

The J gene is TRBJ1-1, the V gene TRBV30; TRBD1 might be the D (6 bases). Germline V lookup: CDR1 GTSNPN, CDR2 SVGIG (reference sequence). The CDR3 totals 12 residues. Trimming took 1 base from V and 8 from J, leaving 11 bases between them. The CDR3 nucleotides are TGTGCCTGGAGTGAGAATGGACAGGAAGCTTTCTTT. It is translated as CAWSENGQEAFF.

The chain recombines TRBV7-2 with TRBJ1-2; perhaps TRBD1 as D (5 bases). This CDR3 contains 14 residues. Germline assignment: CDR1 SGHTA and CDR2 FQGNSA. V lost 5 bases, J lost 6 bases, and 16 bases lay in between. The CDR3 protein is CASSAGMGVHGYTF. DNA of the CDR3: TGTGCCAGCAGCGCCGGAATGGGGGTACATGGCTACACCTTC.